This T cell receptor beta chain was obtained from a study of identical twins. Findings of the study overall: The same donors were not followed; conclusions instead depended on cross-sectional statistical analysis.

Template switching added a universal primer binding site, and final cDNA carried unique molecular identifiers. TCRdb fed the 5' RACE reads into MiXCR, producing one record per CDR3 protein. The table has 650,000 to 750,000 distinct CDR3 sequences, about 20% seen once. Notes on this clonotype: Its antigen remains unknown.

This CDR3 region has 15 residues. The germline V gene has CDR1 MNHEY and CDR2 SMNVEV (reference sequence). Trimming at V came to 6 bases and at J to 7 bases, leaving 4 bases not matched to a gene. These data also featured in a second study, about T cells expressing NK-cell markers. From that paper: About six donors showed dominant NKG2C+ clonotypes comprising about 1.0-7.5% of their CD8+ T cells.

The sequence came from a woman in her late teens or twenties in good health. Sequenced sample: PBMCs. V gene TRBV27 combines with J gene TRBJ2-2, with 14 bases aligning to TRBD2. The CDR3 DNA reads TGTGCCAGCAGGATGGGACTAGCGGGAGTCGGGGAGCTGTTTTTT. This codes for CASRMGLAGVGELFF.